A selection of T cell receptor beta chains follows, all from one sample in a study of blood T cells in healthy people across ages. TCRdb re-derived calls from the 5' RACE reads in MiXCR, one entry per CDR3 protein. The repertoire holds about 1 million distinct CDR3 sequences, with more than 35% as singletons. The sample comprised blood. The source of these receptors is a woman aged 60 to 75 in good health. The CDR3 runs from the conserved cysteine through the conserved F or W. The D gene is left open where the match is weak. Part of the rows lack a size; the others show once, few, many or a class for expanded clones.

v_gene	d_gene	abundance	j_gene	CDR3aa	CDR3nt
TRBV7-8	TRBD2	.	TRBJ2-1	CASSLAGRVSINEQFF	TGTGCCAGCAGCTTAGCCGGGAGGGTATCTATCAATGAGCAGTTCTTC
TRBV6-1	TRBD1	.	TRBJ2-4	CASSELHRGLAKNIQYF	TGTGCCAGCAGTGAGTTGCACAGGGGGCTGGCCAAAAACATTCAGTACTTC
TRBV7-2	.	.	TRBJ2-7	CASSRPGAFSEQYF	TGTGCCAGCAGTCGTCCCGGGGCCTTCTCCGAGCAGTACTTC
TRBV4-2	.	.	TRBJ2-1	CASSQVTPGDEQFF	TGTGCCAGCAGCCAAGTCACTCCGGGGGATGAGCAGTTCTTC
TRBV28	TRBD2	.	TRBJ2-3	CASTSGRKMTDTQYF	TGTGCCAGCACAAGCGGGAGGAAGATGACAGATACGCAGTATTTT
TRBV6-2/TRBV6-3	TRBD2	few	TRBJ2-5	CASSSGGLAGDVKTQYF	TGTGCCAGCAGTTCTGGGGGACTAGCGGGAGATGTGAAGACCCAGTACTTC
TRBV3-1	TRBD1	few	TRBJ1-4	CASSEGQARKLFF	TGTGCCAGCAGCGAAGGACAGGCTCGAAAACTGTTTTTT
TRBV27	.	.	TRBJ1-2	CASSPAVPFRGYTF	TGTGCCAGCAGTCCTGCAGTTCCCTTTCGCGGCTACACCTTC
TRBV12-3/TRBV12-4	TRBD1	.	TRBJ2-2	CASRTGGGTGELFF	TGTGCCAGCAGAACAGGGGGCGGTACCGGGGAGCTGTTTTTT
TRBV14	.	few	TRBJ2-7	CASSQVGIRNSYEQYF	TGTGCCAGCAGCCAGGTTGGAATCCGGAACTCCTACGAGCAGTACTTC
TRBV20-1	TRBD2	few	TRBJ2-7	CSASQLAASEQYF	TGCAGTGCTAGTCAACTAGCGGCAAGCGAGCAGTACTTC
TRBV20-1	.	few	TRBJ1-2	CSARVLVGYGYTF	TGCAGTGCTAGAGTCCTTGTTGGCTATGGCTACACCTTC
TRBV5-1	TRBD1	few	TRBJ2-3	CASKGRTGSTDTQYF	TGCGCCAGCAAGGGTCGGACAGGCTCCACAGATACGCAGTATTTT
TRBV4-2	.	.	TRBJ2-7	CASSQVNYEQYF	TGTGCCAGCAGCCAAGTCAACTACGAGCAGTACTTC
TRBV6-1	.	.	TRBJ2-3	CASSYVAGSDTDTQYF	TGTGCCAGCAGCTATGTGGCAGGCTCCGACACAGATACGCAGTATTTT
TRBV30	TRBD2	.	TRBJ2-1	CAWSAGTSAYNEQFF	TGTGCCTGGAGCGCCGGGACTAGCGCCTACAATGAGCAGTTCTTC
TRBV20-1	TRBD2	few	TRBJ2-1	CSARPGTSAYNEQFF	TGCAGTGCTAGACCCGGGACTAGCGCATACAATGAGCAGTTCTTC